This paragraph covers one T cell receptor (beta chain) sequence. Its antigen is still unknown. This record belongs to a study of cytomegalovirus exposure and HLA in healthy donors. Overall study results and limits: A previous analysis found most TCR beta V segments productive roughly 87% or roughly 30% of the time.

The CDR3 extends over 20 amino acids. V was pared by 3 bases and J by 2 bases, with 14 bases of the junction left unmatched. Germline values: CDR1 MGHRA, CDR2 YSYEKL. The PCR used 60 Vbeta and 13 Jbeta primers. Libraries were prepared by immunoSEQ multiplex PCR; TCRdb keeps only in-frame clonotypes and omits some of them. Among about 180,000 clones listed, about four fifths were seen once. The chain uses TRBV4-1 and TRBJ2-6; 9 nucleotides line up with TRBD2. The sequenced material came from PBMCs. The source of this sequence is a woman in her thirties in good health and CMV-seronegative. The CDR3 spells CASSQTEVGRGGPGANVLTF. The CDR3 nucleotides read TGCGCCAGCAGCCAGACGGAAGTGGGGCGGGGGGGCCCTGGGGCCAACGTCCTGACTTTC.